A selection of T cell receptor beta chains follows, all from one sample in a study of CD8+ T cells in alopecia areata. Clones were read by immunoSEQ multiplex PCR, and TCRdb kept only the in-frame ones, dropping some. The data show fewer than 250,000 clones, about 65% seen once. Sequencing was performed on CD4+ T cells sorted from blood, taken around week 50, from a patient treated with tofacitinib. The receptors derive from a human donor with alopecia areata. Each CDR3 is given with its conserved first and last residue. Fields, in order: V gene, J gene, D gene, clone size, CDR3 DNA, CDR3 protein. The D gene is left open where the match is weak. Some rows mark clone size as missing; the rest say once, few, many or name a class of expanded clone.

v_call: TRBV4-3
j_call: TRBJ1-5
d_call: .
clone_size: .
cdr3_nt: TGCGCCAGCAGCCCCCGCGTAGGGAATCAGCCCCAGCATTTT
cdr3_aa: CASSPRVGNQPQHF

v_call: TRBV5-1
j_call: TRBJ2-5
d_call: .
clone_size: .
cdr3_nt: TGCGCCAGCTCCGACGGGGGGCGAATACACCAAGAGACCCAGTACTTC
cdr3_aa: CASSDGGRIHQETQYF

v_call: TRBV7-8
j_call: TRBJ1-6
d_call: TRBD1
clone_size: .
cdr3_nt: TGTGCCAGCAGCTTTGAGACAGGGGGATCCTATAATTCACCCCTCCACTTT
cdr3_aa: CASSFETGGSYNSPLHF

v_call: TRBV5-1
j_call: TRBJ1-2
d_call: .
clone_size: .
cdr3_nt: TGCGCCAGCAGCTTGGACAGCTATGGCTACACCTTC
cdr3_aa: CASSLDSYGYTF

v_call: TRBV7-2
j_call: TRBJ1-2
d_call: .
clone_size: .
cdr3_nt: TGTGCCAGCAGCGCCGGGGGGCGGTACTACACCTTC
cdr3_aa: CASSAGGRYYTF

v_call: TRBV5-1
j_call: TRBJ1-1
d_call: .
clone_size: .
cdr3_nt: TGCGCCAGCAGCACCTCTTATATGAACACTGAAGCTTTCTTT
cdr3_aa: CASSTSYMNTEAFF

v_call: TRBV29-1
j_call: TRBJ1-2
d_call: TRBD1
clone_size: .
cdr3_nt: TGCAGCGCAGCCCCGGGACAGGGAACCTATGGCTACACCTTC
cdr3_aa: CSAAPGQGTYGYTF

v_call: TRBV30
j_call: TRBJ1-2
d_call: TRBD1
clone_size: .
cdr3_nt: TGTGCCTGGAGTGTAGGGCAGGGGGTTGTGTATGGCTACACCTTC
cdr3_aa: CAWSVGQGVVYGYTF

v_call: TRBV2
j_call: TRBJ2-2
d_call: .
clone_size: .
cdr3_nt: TGTGCCAGCACCGAGGACACCGGGGAGCTGTTTTTT
cdr3_aa: CASTEDTGELFF

v_call: TRBV15
j_call: TRBJ1-1
d_call: TRBD1
clone_size: .
cdr3_nt: TGTGCCACCAGCAGAGTCCCCTCGACAGGGAGTGACGCTTTCTTT
cdr3_aa: CATSRVPSTGSDAFF

v_call: TRBV29-1
j_call: TRBJ2-3
d_call: .
clone_size: few
cdr3_nt: TGCAGCGAAGGGACTTCAGATACGCAGTATTTT
cdr3_aa: CSEGTSDTQYF

v_call: TRBV5-1
j_call: TRBJ2-7
d_call: .
clone_size: .
cdr3_nt: TGCGCCAGCACGAAGGACGCCTACGAGCAGTACTTC
cdr3_aa: CASTKDAYEQYF

v_call: TRBV5-6
j_call: TRBJ1-6
d_call: .
clone_size: .
cdr3_nt: TGTGCCAGCAGCTTGGCTCCTGCCCAAAATTCACCCCTCCACTTT
cdr3_aa: CASSLAPAQNSPLHF

v_call: TRBV11-3
j_call: TRBJ2-3
d_call: .
clone_size: few
cdr3_nt: TGTGCCAGCAGCTTATTGAGTAGGGATACGCAGTATTTT
cdr3_aa: CASSLLSRDTQYF

v_call: TRBV30
j_call: TRBJ2-3
d_call: .
clone_size: .
cdr3_nt: TGTGCCTGGAGTGTACCGAGCCTCGGGGGAGATACGCAGTATTTT
cdr3_aa: CAWSVPSLGGDTQYF

v_call: TRBV27
j_call: TRBJ2-3
d_call: .
clone_size: .
cdr3_nt: TGTGCCAGCAGTTTATTAGGACGGAGCACAGATACGCAGTATTTT
cdr3_aa: CASSLLGRSTDTQYF

v_call: TRBV4-3
j_call: TRBJ2-7
d_call: .
clone_size: few
cdr3_nt: TGCGCCAGCAGCCTTTTTTCCGGGACGGTAGAGCAGTACTTC
cdr3_aa: CASSLFSGTVEQYF

v_call: TRBV11-1
j_call: TRBJ1-6
d_call: .
clone_size: .
cdr3_nt: TGTGCCAGCAGCCCCTCCAGGGTCGGGAGTAATTCACCCCTCCACTTT
cdr3_aa: CASSPSRVGSNSPLHF

v_call: TRBV29-1
j_call: TRBJ2-1
d_call: .
clone_size: .
cdr3_nt: TGCAGCGTTGTTCGGGAAATCCCGGAGCAGTTCTTC
cdr3_aa: CSVVREIPEQFF

v_call: TRBV7-2
j_call: TRBJ1-5
d_call: .
clone_size: .
cdr3_nt: TGTGCCAGCAGCTTATTGGCGGATCAGCCCCAGCATTTT
cdr3_aa: CASSLLADQPQHF

v_call: TRBV30
j_call: TRBJ1-1
d_call: .
clone_size: .
cdr3_nt: TGTGCCTGGAGTAAAGTTTCTGTGAACACTGAAGCTTTCTTT
cdr3_aa: CAWSKVSVNTEAFF

v_call: TRBV29-1
j_call: TRBJ2-1
d_call: .
clone_size: .
cdr3_nt: TGCAGCGTTGCTCCCGGGGGAGTGCAGTTCTTC
cdr3_aa: CSVAPGGVQFF

v_call: TRBV6-5
j_call: TRBJ2-1
d_call: .
clone_size: few
cdr3_nt: TGTGCCAGCAGTTTGGGACGGTACAATGAGCAGTTCTTC
cdr3_aa: CASSLGRYNEQFF

v_call: TRBV9
j_call: TRBJ2-3
d_call: .
clone_size: .
cdr3_nt: TGTGCCAGCAGCACCCACAGGATCACAGATACGCAGTATTTT
cdr3_aa: CASSTHRITDTQYF

v_call: TRBV6-6
j_call: TRBJ2-2
d_call: TRBD2
clone_size: .
cdr3_nt: TGTGCCAGCAGTGCTGGACTAGCGGGGGTGAGCGGGGAGCTGTTTTTT
cdr3_aa: CASSAGLAGVSGELFF

v_call: TRBV5-1
j_call: TRBJ1-2
d_call: TRBD1
clone_size: .
cdr3_nt: TGCGCCAGCACGGGACAGGGCAACAGCTATGGCTACACCTTC
cdr3_aa: CASTGQGNSYGYTF

v_call: TRBV11-2
j_call: TRBJ2-5
d_call: TRBD2
clone_size: once
cdr3_nt: TGTGCCAGCAGCTTAGGGTTGGCTAGCGGGGGACAAGAGACCCAGTACTTC
cdr3_aa: CASSLGLASGGQETQYF

v_call: TRBV9
j_call: TRBJ2-7
d_call: .
clone_size: .
cdr3_nt: TGTGCCAGCAGCCCAGCCCAGGGTGGGCCTTACGAGCAGTACTTC
cdr3_aa: CASSPAQGGPYEQYF

v_call: TRBV30
j_call: TRBJ1-1
d_call: .
clone_size: .
cdr3_nt: TGTGCCTACACCGGGACTTCTAACACTGAAGCTTTCTTT
cdr3_aa: CAYTGTSNTEAFF

v_call: TRBV5-6
j_call: TRBJ1-1
d_call: TRBD1
clone_size: .
cdr3_nt: TGTGCCAGCAGCCCCGGGACAGGGGATCGTGGGTCGGAAGCTTTCTTT
cdr3_aa: CASSPGTGDRGSEAFF

v_call: TRBV29-1
j_call: TRBJ2-5
d_call: TRBD1
clone_size: .
cdr3_nt: TGCAGCGTCGACAGGGGGTTGGGGGAGACCCAGTACTTC
cdr3_aa: CSVDRGLGETQYF

v_call: TRBV19
j_call: TRBJ2-5
d_call: TRBD2
clone_size: few
cdr3_nt: TGTGCCACCCAGCGGGGCAACCAAGAGACCCAGTACTTC
cdr3_aa: CATQRGNQETQYF

v_call: TRBV5-6
j_call: TRBJ1-6
d_call: .
clone_size: .
cdr3_nt: TGTGCCAGCAGCCTCGAGGGGGGGAATTCACCCCTCCACTTT
cdr3_aa: CASSLEGGNSPLHF

v_call: TRBV7-9
j_call: TRBJ1-6
d_call: .
clone_size: .
cdr3_nt: TGTGCCAGTCGGACAGAGGGAGGTTCACCCCTCCACTTT
cdr3_aa: CASRTEGGSPLHF